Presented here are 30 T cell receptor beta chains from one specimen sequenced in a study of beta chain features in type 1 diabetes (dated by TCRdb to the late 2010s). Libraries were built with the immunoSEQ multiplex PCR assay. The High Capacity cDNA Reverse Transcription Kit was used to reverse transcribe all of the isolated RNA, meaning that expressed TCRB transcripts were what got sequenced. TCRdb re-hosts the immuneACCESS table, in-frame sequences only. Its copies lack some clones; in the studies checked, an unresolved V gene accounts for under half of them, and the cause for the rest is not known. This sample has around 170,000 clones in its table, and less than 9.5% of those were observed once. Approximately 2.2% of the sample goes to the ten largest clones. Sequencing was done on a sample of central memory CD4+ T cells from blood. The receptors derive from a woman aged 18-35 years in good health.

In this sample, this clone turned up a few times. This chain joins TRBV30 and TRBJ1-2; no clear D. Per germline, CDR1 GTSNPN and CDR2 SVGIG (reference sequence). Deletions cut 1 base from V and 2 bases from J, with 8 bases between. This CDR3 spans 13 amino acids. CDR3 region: CAWSGADNYGYTF. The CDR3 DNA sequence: TGTGCCTGGAGTGGGGCAGACAACTATGGCTACACCTTC. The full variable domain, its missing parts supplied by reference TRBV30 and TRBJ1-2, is SQTIHQWPATLVQPVGSPLSLECTVEGTSNPNLYWYRQAAGRGLQLLFYSVGIGQISSEVPQNLSASRPQDRQFILSSKKLLLSDSGFYLCAWSGADNYGYTFGSGTRLTVV.

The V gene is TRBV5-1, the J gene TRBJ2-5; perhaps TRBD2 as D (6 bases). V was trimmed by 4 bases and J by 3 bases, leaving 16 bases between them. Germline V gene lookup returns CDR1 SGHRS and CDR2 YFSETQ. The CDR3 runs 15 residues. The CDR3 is CASSPGLPGEETQYF. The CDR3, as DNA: TGCGCCAGCAGCCCCGGACTCCCGGGAGAAGAGACCCAGTACTTC.

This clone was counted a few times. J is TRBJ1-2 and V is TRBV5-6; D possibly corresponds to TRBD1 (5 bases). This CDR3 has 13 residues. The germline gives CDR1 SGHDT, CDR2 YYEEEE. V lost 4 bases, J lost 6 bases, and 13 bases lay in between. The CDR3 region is CASSRGGTHGYTF. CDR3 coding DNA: TGTGCCAGCAGCCGGGGGGGAACCCATGGCTACACCTTC.

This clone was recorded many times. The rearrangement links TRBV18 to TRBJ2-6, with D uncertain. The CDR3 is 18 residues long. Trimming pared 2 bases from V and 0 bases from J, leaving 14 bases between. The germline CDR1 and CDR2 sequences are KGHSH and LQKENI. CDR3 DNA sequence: TGTGCCAGCTCACCAGCCCCCTTTTTGGCCTCTGGGGCCAACGTCCTGACTTTC. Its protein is CASSPAPFLASGANVLTF.

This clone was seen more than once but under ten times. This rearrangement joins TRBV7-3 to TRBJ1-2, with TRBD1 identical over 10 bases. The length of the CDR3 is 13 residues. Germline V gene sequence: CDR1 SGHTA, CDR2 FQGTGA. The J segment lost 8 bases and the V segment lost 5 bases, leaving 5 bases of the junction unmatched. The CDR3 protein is CASSEDRGQGYTF. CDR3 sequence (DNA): TGTGCCAGCAGCGAAGACAGGGGGCAAGGCTACACCTTC.

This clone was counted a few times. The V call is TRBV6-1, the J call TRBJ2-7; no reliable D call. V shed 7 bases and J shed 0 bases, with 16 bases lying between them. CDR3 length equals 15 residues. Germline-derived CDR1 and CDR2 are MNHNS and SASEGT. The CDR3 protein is CASKESWADSYEQYF. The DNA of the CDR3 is TGTGCCAGCAAGGAAAGCTGGGCAGACTCCTACGAGCAGTACTTC.

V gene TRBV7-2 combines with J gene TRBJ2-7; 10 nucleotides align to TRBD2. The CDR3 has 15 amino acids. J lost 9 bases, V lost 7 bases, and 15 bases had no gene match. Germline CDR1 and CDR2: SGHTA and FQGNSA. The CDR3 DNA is TGTGCCAGCACCACCCGGGGGCTAGCGGGGGCCGCGCAGTACTTC. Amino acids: CASTTRGLAGAAQYF. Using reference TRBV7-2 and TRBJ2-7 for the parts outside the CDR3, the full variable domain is GAGVSQSPSNKVTEKGKDVELRCDPISGHTALYWYRQSLGQGLEFLIYFQGNSAPDKSGLPSDRFSAERTGGSVSTLTIQRTQQEDSAVYLCASTTRGLAGAAQYFGPGTRLTVT.

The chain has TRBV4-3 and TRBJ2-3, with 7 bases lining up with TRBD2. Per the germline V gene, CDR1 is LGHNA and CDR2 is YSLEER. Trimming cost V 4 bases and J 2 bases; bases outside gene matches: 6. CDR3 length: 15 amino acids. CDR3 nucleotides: TGCGCCAGCAGCCGGAACGGGGGGAACACAGATACGCAGTATTTT. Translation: CASSRNGGNTDTQYF.

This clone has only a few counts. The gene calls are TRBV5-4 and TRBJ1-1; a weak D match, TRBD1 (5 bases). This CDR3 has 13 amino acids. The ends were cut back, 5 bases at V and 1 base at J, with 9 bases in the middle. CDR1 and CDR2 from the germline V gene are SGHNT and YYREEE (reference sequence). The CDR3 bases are TGTGCCAGCAGTTACGACAGGAACACTGAAGCTTTCTTT. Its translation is CASSYDRNTEAFF.

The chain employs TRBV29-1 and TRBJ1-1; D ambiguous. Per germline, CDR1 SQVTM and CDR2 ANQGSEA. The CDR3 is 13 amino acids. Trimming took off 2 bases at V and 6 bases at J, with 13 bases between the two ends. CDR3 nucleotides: TGCAGCGTTGAAACCTCTCCCGGGGCTGAAGCTTTCTTT. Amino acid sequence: CSVETSPGAEAFF.

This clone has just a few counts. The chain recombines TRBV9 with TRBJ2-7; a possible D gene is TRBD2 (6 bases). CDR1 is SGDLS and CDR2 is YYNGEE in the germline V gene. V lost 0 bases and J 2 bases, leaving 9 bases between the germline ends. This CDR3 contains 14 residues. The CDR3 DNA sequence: TGTGCCAGCAGCGTAGATCCGGGAGCCTACGAGCAGTACTTC. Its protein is CASSVDPGAYEQYF. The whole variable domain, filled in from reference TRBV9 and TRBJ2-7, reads DSGVTQTPKHLITATGQRVTLRCSPRSGDLSVYWYQQSLDQGLQFLIQYYNGEERAKGNILERFSAQQFPDLHSELNLSSLELGDSALYFCASSVDPGAYEQYFGPGTRLTVT.

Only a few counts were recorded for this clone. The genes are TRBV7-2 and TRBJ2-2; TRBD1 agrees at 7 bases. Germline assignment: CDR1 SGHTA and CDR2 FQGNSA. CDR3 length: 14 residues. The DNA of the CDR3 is TGTGCTACCACGACAGGGCTGGTTTCCGGGGAGCTGTTTTTT. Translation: CATTTGLVSGELFF. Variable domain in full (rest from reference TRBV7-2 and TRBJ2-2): GAGVSQSPSNKVTEKGKDVELRCDPISGHTALYWYRQSLGQGLEFLIYFQGNSAPDKSGLPSDRFSAERTGGSVSTLTIQRTQQEDSAVYLCATTTGLVSGELFFGEGSRLTVL.

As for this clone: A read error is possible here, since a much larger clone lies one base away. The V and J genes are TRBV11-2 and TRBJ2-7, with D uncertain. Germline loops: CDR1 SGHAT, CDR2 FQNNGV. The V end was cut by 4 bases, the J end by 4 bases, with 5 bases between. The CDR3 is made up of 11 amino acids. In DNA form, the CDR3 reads TGTGCCAGCAGCTCGCAGTACGAGCAGTACTTC. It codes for CASSSQYEQYF.

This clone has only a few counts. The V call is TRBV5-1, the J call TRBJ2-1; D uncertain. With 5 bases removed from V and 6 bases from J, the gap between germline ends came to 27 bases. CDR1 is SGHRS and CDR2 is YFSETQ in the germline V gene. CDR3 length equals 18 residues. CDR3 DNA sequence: TGCGCCAGCAGTTTTGTTGGCTACCTTGACCTGACACTCAATGAGCAGTTCTTC. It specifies CASSFVGYLDLTLNEQFF.

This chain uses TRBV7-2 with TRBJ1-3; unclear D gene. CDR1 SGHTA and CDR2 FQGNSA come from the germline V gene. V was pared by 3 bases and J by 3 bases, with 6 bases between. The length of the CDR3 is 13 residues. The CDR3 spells CASSFSYGNTIYF. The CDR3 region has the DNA TGTGCCAGCAGCTTTTCGTATGGAAACACCATATATTTT.

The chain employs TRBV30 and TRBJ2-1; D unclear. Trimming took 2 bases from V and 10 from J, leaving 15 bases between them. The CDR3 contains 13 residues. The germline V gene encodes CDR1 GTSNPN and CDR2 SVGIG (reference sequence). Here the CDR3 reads CAWSMALWAEQFF. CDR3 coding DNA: TGTGCCTGGAGTATGGCCCTTTGGGCGGAGCAGTTCTTC. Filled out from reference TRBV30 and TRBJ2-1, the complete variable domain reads SQTIHQWPATLVQPVGSPLSLECTVEGTSNPNLYWYRQAAGRGLQLLFYSVGIGQISSEVPQNLSASRPQDRQFILSSKKLLLSDSGFYLCAWSMALWAEQFFGPGTRLTVL.

This CDR3 reads CASSSLGQGNTEAFF. The CDR3, as DNA: TGTGCCAGCAGTTCGCTGGGCCAGGGGAACACTGAAGCTTTCTTT. The V call is TRBV27, the J call TRBJ1-1; D is possibly TRBD1 (5 bases). CDR3 length: 15 amino acids. Trimming pared 4 bases from V and 1 base from J, leaving 13 bases between. Germline-derived CDR1 and CDR2 are MNHEY and SMNVEV (reference sequence).

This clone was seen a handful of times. This CDR3 is CASKAGNSYNEQFF. Written as DNA, the CDR3 is TGTGCCAGCAAGGCAGGGAACTCCTACAATGAGCAGTTCTTC. The chain joins TRBV6-6 to TRBJ2-1, with D possibly being TRBD1 (5 bases). V was shortened by 7 bases and J by 0 bases, with 10 bases between the two germline ends. CDR1 MNHNY and CDR2 SVGAGI come from the germline V gene (reference sequence). The CDR3 loop spans 14 amino acids.

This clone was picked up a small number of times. The CDR3 DNA sequence: TGTGCCAGCAGCCAAGATTCTAGCGGATTCTACAATGAGCAGTTCTTC. Protein: CASSQDSSGFYNEQFF. The chain uses TRBV4-2 and TRBJ2-1; 7 bases match TRBD2. Trimming took 0 bases from V and 3 from J; bases not matched to a gene: 5. Germline V CDR1 and CDR2: LGHNA, YNFKEQ. This CDR3 has 16 amino acids.

The CDR3 bases are TGTGCCATCAGTGGGGGGCAGACAAACACTGAAGCTTTCTTT. This codes for CAISGGQTNTEAFF. J is TRBJ1-1 and V is TRBV10-3; weak D call: TRBD1 (6 bases). Trimming stripped 4 bases from V and 2 bases from J, with 11 bases between. The CDR3 is 14 amino acids. Germline CDR1 reads ENHRY; CDR2 reads SYGVKD.

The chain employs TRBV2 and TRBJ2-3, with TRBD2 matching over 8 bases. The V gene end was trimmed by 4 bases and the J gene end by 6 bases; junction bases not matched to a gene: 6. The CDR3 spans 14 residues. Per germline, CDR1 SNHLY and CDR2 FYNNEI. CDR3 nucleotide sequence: TGTGCCAGCAGTGGTCGCGGGAGGTCGGATACGCAGTATTTT. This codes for CASSGRGRSDTQYF.

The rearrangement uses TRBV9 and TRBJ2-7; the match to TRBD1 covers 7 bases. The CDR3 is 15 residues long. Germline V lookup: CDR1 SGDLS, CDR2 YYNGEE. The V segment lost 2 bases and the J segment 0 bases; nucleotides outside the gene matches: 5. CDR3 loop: CASSVTGTASYEQYF. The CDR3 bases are TGTGCCAGCAGCGTGACCGGGACAGCCTCCTACGAGCAGTACTTC. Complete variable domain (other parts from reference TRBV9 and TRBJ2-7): DSGVTQTPKHLITATGQRVTLRCSPRSGDLSVYWYQQSLDQGLQFLIQYYNGEERAKGNILERFSAQQFPDLHSELNLSSLELGDSALYFCASSVTGTASYEQYFGPGTRLTVT.

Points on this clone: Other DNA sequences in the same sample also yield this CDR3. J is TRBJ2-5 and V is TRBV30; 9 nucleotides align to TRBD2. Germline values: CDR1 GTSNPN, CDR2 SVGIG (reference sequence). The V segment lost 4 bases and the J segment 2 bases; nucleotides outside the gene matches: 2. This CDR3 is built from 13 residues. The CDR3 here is CAWTSGAQETQYF. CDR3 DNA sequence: TGTGCCTGGACTAGCGGGGCTCAAGAGACCCAGTACTTC.

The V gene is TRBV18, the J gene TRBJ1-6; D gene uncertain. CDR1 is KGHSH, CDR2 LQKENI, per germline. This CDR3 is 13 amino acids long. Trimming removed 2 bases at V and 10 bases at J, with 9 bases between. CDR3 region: CASSPGLESPLHF. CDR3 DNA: TGTGCCAGCTCACCAGGGTTGGAGTCACCCCTCCACTTT.

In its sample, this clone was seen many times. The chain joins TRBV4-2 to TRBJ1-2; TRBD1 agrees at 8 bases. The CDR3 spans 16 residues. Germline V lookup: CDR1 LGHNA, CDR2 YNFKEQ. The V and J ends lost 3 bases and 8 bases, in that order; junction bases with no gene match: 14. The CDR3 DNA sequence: TGTGCCAGCAGCCAGGTATCCGCTACAGGGGGAGAAGGCTACACCTTC. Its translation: CASSQVSATGGEGYTF.

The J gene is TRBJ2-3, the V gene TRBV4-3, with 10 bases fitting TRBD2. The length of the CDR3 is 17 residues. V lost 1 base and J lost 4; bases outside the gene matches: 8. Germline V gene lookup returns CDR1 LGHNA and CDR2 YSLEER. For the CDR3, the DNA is TGCGCCAGCAGCCAAGCCCCGGGACTAGCGACGCCAGATACGCAGTATTTT. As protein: CASSQAPGLATPDTQYF.

The CDR3 coding sequence is TGTGCCAGCTTGCCCACAGGGTTCACAGATACGCAGTATTTT. Its protein product is CASLPTGFTDTQYF. This sequence joins TRBV2 and TRBJ2-3, with D possibly TRBD1 on 6 matching bases. The CDR3 length is 14 residues. V was pared by 8 bases and J by 2 bases, with 14 bases between. Germline V gene data show CDR1 as SNHLY and CDR2 as FYNNEI.

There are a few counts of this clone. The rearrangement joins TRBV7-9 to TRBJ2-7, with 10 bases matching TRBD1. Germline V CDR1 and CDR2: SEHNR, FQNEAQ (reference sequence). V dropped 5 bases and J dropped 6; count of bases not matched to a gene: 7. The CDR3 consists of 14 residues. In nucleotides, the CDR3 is TGTGCCAGCAGCCTAGACAGGGGGCATTTCGAGCAGTACTTC. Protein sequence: CASSLDRGHFEQYF.

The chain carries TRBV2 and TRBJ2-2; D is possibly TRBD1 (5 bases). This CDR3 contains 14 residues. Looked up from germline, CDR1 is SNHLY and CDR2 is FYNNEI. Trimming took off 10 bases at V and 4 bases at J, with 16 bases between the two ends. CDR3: CATTGRVGTGELFF. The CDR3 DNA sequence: TGTGCCACGACGGGCAGGGTGGGCACCGGGGAGCTGTTTTTT.

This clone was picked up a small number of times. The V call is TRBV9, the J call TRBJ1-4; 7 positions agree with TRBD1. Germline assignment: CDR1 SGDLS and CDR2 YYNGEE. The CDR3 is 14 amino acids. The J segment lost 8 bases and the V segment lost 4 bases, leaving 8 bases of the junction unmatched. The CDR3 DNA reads TGTGCCAGCAGCTCCAGACAGGGTGGAGAAAAACTGTTTTTT. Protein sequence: CASSSRQGGEKLFF.